This TCR beta chain was identified in a study of T cells in Graves' hyperthyroidism and ophthalmopathy. General study results and limits: The blood repertoire included most of the expanded thyroid clonotypes above 0.001.

There are many counts of this clonotype. Its antigen is unidentified. Amplified TCR beta CDR3 regions derived from RNA transcripts. With the HTBI primer set, the TCR CDR3 went through a first round of RT-PCR. Each CDR3 protein gets one entry after TCRdb re-called the multiplex PCR reads with MiXCR. The sample contains about 420,000 distinct CDR3 sequences, roughly an eighth of which appear only once. Deletions cut 2 bases from V and 3 bases from J, with 5 bases between. Germline-derived CDR1 and CDR2 are SGHAT and FQNNGV. There are 14 residues in the CDR3. The material sequenced was blood. The chain joins TRBV11-2 to TRBJ1-6, with D unresolved. This receptor was taken from a woman between 18 and 30 years old with Graves' hyperthyroidism. The CDR3, as DNA: TGTGCCAGCAGCTTACCAGGCTATAATTCACCCCTCCACTTT. Protein: CASSLPGYNSPLHF. The full variable domain, its missing parts supplied by reference TRBV11-2 and TRBJ1-6, is EAGVAQSPRYKIIEKRQSVAFWCNPISGHATLYWYQQILGQGPKLLIQFQNNGVVDDSQLPKDRFSAERLKGVDSTLKIQPAKLEDSAVYLCASSLPGYNSPLHFGNGTRLTVT.